This T cell receptor beta chain was observed in a study of vaccination and CD4 T cells after COVID-19. Treatment of the sample: 10-day PBMC culture with coronavirus spike peptide pools or control peptides (ViraFEST assay). Of note for this clonotype: What it binds is not known.

The CDR3 spans 15 residues. Looked up from germline, CDR1 is LNHDA and CDR2 is SQIVND (reference sequence). Germline trimming cut 4 bases from V and 5 bases from J; bases unmatched to any gene: 10. Sequenced with the Oncomine TCR Beta short-read assay was DNA taken from cultured CD4+ T cells. TCRdb processed the PCR reads anew with MiXCR; each CDR3 protein has one entry. The sample holds about 12,000 distinct CDR3 sequences, about 44% seen once. The TCR was taken from a human donor who had recovered from COVID-19. Sequenced input: CD4+ T cells from blood, cultured in vitro. The V gene is TRBV19, the J gene TRBJ2-5, with 7 bases aligning to TRBD1. The CDR3 loop reads CASSTFTGVGETQYF. CDR3 coding DNA: TGTGCCAGTAGTACGTTTACAGGGGTCGGGGAGACCCAGTACTTC. The full variable domain, with the rest looked up from reference TRBV19 and TRBJ2-5, is DGGITQSPKYLFRKEGQNVTLSCEQNLNHDAMYWYRQDPGQGLRLIYYSQIVNDFQKGDIAEGYSVSREKKESFPLTVTSAQKNPTAFYLCASSTFTGVGETQYFGPGTRLLVL.